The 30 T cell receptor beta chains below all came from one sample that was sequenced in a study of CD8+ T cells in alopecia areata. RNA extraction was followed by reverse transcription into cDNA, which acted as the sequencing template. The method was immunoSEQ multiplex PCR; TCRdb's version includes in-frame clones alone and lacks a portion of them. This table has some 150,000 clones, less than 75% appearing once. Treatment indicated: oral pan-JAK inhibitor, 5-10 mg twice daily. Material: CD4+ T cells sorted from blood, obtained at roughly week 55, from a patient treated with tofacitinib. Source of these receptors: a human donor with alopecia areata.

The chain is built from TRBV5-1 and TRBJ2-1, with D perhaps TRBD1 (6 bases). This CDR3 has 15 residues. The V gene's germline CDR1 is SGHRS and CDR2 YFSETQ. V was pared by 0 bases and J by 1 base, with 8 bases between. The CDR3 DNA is TGCGCCAGCAGCTTGGACAGGGTATCCTACAATGAGCAGTTCTTC. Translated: CASSLDRVSYNEQFF.

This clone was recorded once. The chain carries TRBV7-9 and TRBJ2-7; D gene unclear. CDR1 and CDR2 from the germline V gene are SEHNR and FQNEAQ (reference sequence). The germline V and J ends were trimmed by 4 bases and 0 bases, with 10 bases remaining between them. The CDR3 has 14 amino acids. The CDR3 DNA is TGTGCCAGCAGCTACCGACATCCCTCCTACGAGCAGTACTTC. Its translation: CASSYRHPSYEQYF.

CDR3 region: CSVEKAGGGLGNQPQHF. DNA for the CDR3: TGCAGCGTTGAGAAGGCGGGAGGGGGCCTGGGCAATCAGCCCCAGCATTTT. The chain couples TRBV29-1 to TRBJ1-5, with TRBD1 matching 7 bases. Germline V gene sequence: CDR1 SQVTM, CDR2 ANQGSEA. V lost 3 bases, J lost 2 bases, and 13 bases stayed unmatched. There are 17 residues in the CDR3.

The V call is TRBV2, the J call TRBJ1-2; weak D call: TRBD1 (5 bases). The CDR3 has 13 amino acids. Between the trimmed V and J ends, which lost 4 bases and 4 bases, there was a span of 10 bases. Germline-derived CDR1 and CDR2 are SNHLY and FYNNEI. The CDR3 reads CASSAGLGYGYTF. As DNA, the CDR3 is TGTGCCAGCAGTGCAGGGCTAGGCTATGGCTACACCTTC.

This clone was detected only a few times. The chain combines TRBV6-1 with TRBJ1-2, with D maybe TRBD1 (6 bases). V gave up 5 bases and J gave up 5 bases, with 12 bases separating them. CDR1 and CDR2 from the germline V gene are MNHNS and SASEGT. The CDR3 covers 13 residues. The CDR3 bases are TGTGCCAGCAGTTCAGGACAGATATATGGCTACACCTTC. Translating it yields CASSSGQIYGYTF.

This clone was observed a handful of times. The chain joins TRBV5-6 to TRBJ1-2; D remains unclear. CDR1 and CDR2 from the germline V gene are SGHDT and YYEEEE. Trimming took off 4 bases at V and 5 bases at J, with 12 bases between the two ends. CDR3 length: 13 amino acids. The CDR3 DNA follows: TGTGCCAGCAGCGAATCGATTCGGTATGGCTACACCTTC. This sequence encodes CASSESIRYGYTF. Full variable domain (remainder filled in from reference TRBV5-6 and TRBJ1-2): DAGVTQSPTHLIKTRGQQVTLRCSPKSGHDTVSWYQQALGQGPQFIFQYYEEEERQRGNFPDRFSGHQFPNYSSELNVNALLLGDSALYLCASSESIRYGYTFGSGTRLTVV.

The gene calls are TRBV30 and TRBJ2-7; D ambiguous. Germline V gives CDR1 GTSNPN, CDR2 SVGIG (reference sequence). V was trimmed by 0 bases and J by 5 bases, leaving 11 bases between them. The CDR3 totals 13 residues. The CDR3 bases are TGTGCCTGGAGTGTTATGTGGGGAAACGAGCAGTACTTC. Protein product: CAWSVMWGNEQYF.

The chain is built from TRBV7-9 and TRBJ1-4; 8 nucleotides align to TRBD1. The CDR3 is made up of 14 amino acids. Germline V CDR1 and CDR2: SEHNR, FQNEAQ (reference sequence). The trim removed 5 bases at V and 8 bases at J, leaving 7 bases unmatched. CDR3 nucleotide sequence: TGTGCCAGCAGCCCCAGGGGGCAGGGAGAAAAACTGTTTTTT. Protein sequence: CASSPRGQGEKLFF.

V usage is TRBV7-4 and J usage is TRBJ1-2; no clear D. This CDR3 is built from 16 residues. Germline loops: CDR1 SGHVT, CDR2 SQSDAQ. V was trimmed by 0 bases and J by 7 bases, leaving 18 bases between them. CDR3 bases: TGTGCCAGCAGCTTAGCGTTCACAGAGGTCGAGCCTGGCTACACCTTC. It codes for CASSLAFTEVEPGYTF.

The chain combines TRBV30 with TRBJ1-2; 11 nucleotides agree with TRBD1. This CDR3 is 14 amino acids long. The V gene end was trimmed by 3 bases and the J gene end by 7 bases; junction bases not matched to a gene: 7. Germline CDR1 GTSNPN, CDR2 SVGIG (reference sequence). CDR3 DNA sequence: TGTGCCTGGAGCGTGGGACAGGGGGTTGGTGGCTACACCTTC. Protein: CAWSVGQGVGGYTF.

The DNA for the CDR3 is TGTGCCAGCAGCCAAAAGGGACAGGGGGAGTACGAGCAGTACTTC. As protein: CASSQKGQGEYEQYF. V and J are TRBV4-2 and TRBJ2-7; 11 nucleotides agree with TRBD1. J lost 4 bases, V lost 2 bases, and 4 bases had no gene match. The CDR3 extends over 15 amino acids. Germline assignment: CDR1 LGHNA and CDR2 YNFKEQ.

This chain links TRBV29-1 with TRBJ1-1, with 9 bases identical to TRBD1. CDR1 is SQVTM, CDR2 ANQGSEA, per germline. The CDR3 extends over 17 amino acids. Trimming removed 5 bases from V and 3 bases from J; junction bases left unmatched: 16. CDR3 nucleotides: TGCAGCGTTCTCCTGGGGACAGGGCCAGGTACCTACACTGAAGCTTTCTTT. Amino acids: CSVLLGTGPGTYTEAFF.

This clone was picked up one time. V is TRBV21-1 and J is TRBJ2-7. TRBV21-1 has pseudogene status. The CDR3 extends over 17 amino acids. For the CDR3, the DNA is TGTGCCAGCAGCAAAGGGGCCGGGACCTATCGTCCCTACGAGCAGTACTTC. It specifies CASSKGAGTYRPYEQYF.

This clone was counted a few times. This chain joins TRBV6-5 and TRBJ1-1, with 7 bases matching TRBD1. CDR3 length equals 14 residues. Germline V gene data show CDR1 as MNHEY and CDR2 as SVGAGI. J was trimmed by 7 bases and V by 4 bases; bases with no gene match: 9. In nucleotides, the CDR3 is TGTGCCAGCAGTTCCACAGACAGGGCCGGTGAAGCTTTCTTT. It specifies CASSSTDRAGEAFF.

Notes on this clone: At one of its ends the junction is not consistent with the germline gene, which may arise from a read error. The CDR3 bases are TGTGCCAGCAGCCTTAACTACGGCTACACCTTC. This encodes CASSLNYGYTF. V usage is TRBV7-9 and J usage is TRBJ1-2; D ambiguous. The germline V gene encodes CDR1 SEHNR and CDR2 FQNEAQ (reference sequence). The CDR3 has 11 residues.

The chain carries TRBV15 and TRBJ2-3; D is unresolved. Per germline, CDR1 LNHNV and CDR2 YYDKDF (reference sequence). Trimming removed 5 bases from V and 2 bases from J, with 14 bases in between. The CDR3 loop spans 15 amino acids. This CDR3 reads CATSALPQATDTQYF. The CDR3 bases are TGTGCCACCAGCGCCTTGCCGCAAGCCACAGATACGCAGTATTTT.

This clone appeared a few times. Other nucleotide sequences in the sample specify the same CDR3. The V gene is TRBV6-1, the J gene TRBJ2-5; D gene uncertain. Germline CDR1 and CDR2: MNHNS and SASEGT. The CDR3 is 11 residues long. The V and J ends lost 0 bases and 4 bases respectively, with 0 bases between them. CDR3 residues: CASSEAETQYF. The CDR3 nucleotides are TGTGCCAGCAGTGAAGCAGAGACCCAGTACTTC.

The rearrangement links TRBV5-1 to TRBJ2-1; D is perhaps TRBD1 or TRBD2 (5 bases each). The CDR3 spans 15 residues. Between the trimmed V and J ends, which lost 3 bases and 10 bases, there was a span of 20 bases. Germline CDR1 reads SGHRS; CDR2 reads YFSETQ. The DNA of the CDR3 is TGCGCCAGCAGCTGGGGACGTGAAACAGGTTTAGAGCAGTTCTTC. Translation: CASSWGRETGLEQFF.

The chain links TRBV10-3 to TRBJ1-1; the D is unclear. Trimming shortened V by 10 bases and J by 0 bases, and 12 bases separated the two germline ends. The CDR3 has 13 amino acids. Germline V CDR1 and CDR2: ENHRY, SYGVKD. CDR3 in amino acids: CATYDGVNTEAFF. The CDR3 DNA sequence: TGTGCCACGTACGATGGGGTGAACACTGAAGCTTTCTTT.

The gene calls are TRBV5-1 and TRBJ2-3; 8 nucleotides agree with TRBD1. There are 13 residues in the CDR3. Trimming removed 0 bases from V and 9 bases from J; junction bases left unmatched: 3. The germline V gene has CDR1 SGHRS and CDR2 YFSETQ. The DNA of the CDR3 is TGCGCCAGCAGCTTGGAGGGGACAGGCACGCAGTATTTT. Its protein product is CASSLEGTGTQYF.

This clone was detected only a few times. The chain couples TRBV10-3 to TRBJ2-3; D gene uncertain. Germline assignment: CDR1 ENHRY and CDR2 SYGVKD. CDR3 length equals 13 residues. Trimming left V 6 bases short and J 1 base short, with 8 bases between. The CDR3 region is CAISGQGTDTQYF. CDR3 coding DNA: TGTGCCATCAGCGGGCAAGGCACAGATACGCAGTATTTT.

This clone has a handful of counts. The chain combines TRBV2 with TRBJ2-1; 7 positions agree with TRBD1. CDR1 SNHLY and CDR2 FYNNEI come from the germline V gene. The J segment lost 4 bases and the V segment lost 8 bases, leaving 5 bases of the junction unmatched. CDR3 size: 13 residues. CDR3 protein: CASYLGQYNEQFF. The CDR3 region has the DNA TGTGCCAGCTATCTGGGACAGTACAATGAGCAGTTCTTC.

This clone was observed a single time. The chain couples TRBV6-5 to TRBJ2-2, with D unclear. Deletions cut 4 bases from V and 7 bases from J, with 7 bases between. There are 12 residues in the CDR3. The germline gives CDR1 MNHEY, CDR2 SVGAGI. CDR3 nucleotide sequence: TGTGCCAGCAGTTTCAGCGTCGGGGAGCTGTTTTTT. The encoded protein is CASSFSVGELFF.

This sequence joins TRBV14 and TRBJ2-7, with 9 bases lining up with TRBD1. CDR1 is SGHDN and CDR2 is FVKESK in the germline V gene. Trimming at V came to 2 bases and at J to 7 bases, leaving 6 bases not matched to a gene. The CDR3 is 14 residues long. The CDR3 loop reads CASSQRTGVGEQYF. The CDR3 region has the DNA TGTGCCAGCAGCCAAAGGACAGGGGTGGGAGAGCAGTACTTC.

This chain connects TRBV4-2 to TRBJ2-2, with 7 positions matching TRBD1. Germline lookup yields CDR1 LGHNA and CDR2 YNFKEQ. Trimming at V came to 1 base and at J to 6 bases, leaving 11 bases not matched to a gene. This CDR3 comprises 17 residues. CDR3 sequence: CASSQVLPGQSPGELFF. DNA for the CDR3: TGTGCCAGCAGCCAAGTTCTTCCGGGACAGTCTCCCGGGGAGCTGTTTTTT.

The CDR3 reads CASSRAPGTQETQYF. The CDR3 DNA sequence: TGCGCCAGCAGCCGAGCCCCCGGGACTCAAGAGACCCAGTACTTC. The chain employs TRBV4-1 and TRBJ2-5; D possibly corresponds to TRBD2 (6 bases). This CDR3 spans 15 amino acids. The germline V gene has CDR1 MGHRA and CDR2 YSYEKL. With 4 bases removed from V and 2 bases from J, the gap between germline ends came to 14 bases.

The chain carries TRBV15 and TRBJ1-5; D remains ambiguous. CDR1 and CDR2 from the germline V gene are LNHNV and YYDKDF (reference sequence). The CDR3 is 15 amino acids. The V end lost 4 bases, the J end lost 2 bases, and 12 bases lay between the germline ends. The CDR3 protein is CATSTRVGGNQPQHF. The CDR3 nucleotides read TGTGCCACCAGCACGAGGGTGGGTGGCAATCAGCCCCAGCATTTT.

The CDR3 spells CASSLRTVNTEAFF. DNA of the CDR3: TGCGCCAGCAGCTTGCGGACGGTGAACACTGAAGCTTTCTTT. The rearrangement uses TRBV5-1 and TRBJ1-1; D unresolved. Germline V gives CDR1 SGHRS, CDR2 YFSETQ. The CDR3 length is 14 residues. Deletions cut 1 base from V and 0 bases from J, with 7 bases between.

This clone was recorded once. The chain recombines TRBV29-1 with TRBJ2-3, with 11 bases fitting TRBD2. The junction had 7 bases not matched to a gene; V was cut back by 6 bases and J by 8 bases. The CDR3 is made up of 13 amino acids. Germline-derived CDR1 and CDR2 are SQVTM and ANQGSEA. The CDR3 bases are TGCAGCGTGGTAGCGGGGGGGCAAGCTACGCAGTATTTT. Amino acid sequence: CSVVAGGQATQYF.

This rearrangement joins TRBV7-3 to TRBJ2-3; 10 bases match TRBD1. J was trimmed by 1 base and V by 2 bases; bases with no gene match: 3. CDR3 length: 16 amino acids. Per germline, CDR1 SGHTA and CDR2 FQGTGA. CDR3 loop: CASSLWGTGGTDTQYF. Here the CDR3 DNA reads TGTGCCAGCAGCTTATGGGGGACAGGGGGCACAGATACGCAGTATTTT.